This T cell receptor beta chain was captured in a study of breast tumors, draining lymph nodes, adjacent tissues (dated by TCRdb to 2016 to 2018). As for the study more broadly: TCR beta repertoires were compared across tumor, adjacent nontumor tissue and axillary lymph nodes obtained from breast cancer patients. The study aimed to assess the relationships and possible T-cell exchange between tumor, surrounding tissue and draining lymph node repertoires in human breast cancer. General conclusions and limits of the study: The data were judged consistent with most tumor T cells deriving from the lymph node and then expanding within tumor tissue. The similarity between tumor and nontumor tissue repertoires was significantly greater in luminal-like breast cancer than in basal-like breast cancer. Tumors showed preferential V and J gene usage, and their T-cell repertoire diversity fell below that of lymph nodes yet above that of nontumor tissue. The study presented the conclusion that tumor T cells originate in lymph nodes as consistent with a hypothesis, not as something directly demonstrated.

This clonotype was recorded at least ten times. Its antigen is unknown. Base-call qualities are not available, and no considerably larger clone is one nucleotide away. After removal of 6 bases from V and 12 bases from J, the junction retains 12 bases not matched to a gene. The germline V gene (reference sequence) gives CDR1 as DFQATT and CDR2 as SNEGSKA. The CDR3 numbers 12 residues from cysteine through phenylalanine. Just CDR3 DNA is preserved here, 36 bases in frame from base 1. The axillary draining lymph nodes of breast cancer patients were the source of the lymph node samples. These reads were obtained on an Illumina HiSeq 2000. Multiplex PCR amplification was used to generate the TCR beta chain libraries. High-throughput sequencing was used to analyze the amplified TCR beta chain products. Using fastp at Q25 and MiXCR, TCRdb reprocessed the public reads and kept productive beta chains. Identical CDR3 protein sequences are pooled into one entry, listed with their most common genes and DNA. The table for this sample lists about 130,000 distinct CDR3 sequences; approximately 20% of them were counted only once. The top ten constitute roughly 2.7% of the sample.

In this chain, TRBV20-1 is recombined with TRBJ1-2; 8 junctional bases match TRBD1. The sequence was obtained from a female donor with breast cancer. Some clones in this sample may be carry-over from other donors' samples. Sequenced input: axillary lymph node tissue. The DNA sequence is as follows: TGCAGTGCAACCGACAGGGGCTCAATGAACACCTTC. It translates as CSATDRGSMNTF.